This TCR beta chain was sequenced during a study of T cell responses to AZD1222 COVID-19 vaccine. Study results and limitations: The study identified only 6 or 7 AZD1222 recipients as seropositive at baseline. Dominant CD4 TCR responses targeted spike regions 160-218 and 743-854. The repertoires were collected only after the peak T cell response.

Sequenced by immunoSEQ multiplex PCR; TCRdb stores in-frame clones only, minus some. The table records about 200,000 clones, 91% of them present only once. About this clone itself: Its antigen remains unknown.

Trimming pared 2 bases from V and 2 bases from J, leaving 9 bases between. This CDR3 is built from 15 residues. Germline V lookup: CDR1 MNHEY, CDR2 SMNVEV (reference sequence). This sequence joins TRBV27 and TRBJ2-2; D unresolved. This clonotype was obtained from an adult who received the AZD1222 COVID-19 vaccine. The source material was peripheral blood, sampled 28 days after the second AZD1222 dose. The CDR3 coding sequence is TGTGCCAGCAGTTTAAGGTCAGCTAACACCGGGGAGCTGTTTTTT. Residues: CASSLRSANTGELFF.